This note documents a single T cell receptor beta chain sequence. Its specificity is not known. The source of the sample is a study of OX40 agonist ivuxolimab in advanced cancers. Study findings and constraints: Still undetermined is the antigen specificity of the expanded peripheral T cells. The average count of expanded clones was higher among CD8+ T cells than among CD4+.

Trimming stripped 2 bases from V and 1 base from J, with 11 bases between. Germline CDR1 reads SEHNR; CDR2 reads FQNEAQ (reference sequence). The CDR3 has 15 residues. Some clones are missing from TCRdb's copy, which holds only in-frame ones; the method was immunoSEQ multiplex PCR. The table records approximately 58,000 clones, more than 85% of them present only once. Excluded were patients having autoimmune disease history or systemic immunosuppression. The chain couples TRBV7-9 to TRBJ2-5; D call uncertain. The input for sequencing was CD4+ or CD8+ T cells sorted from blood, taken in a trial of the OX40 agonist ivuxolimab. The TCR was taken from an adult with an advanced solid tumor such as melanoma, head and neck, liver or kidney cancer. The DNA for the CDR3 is TGTGCCAGCAGCTTACGTGTCTCAACCCAAGAGACCCAGTACTTC. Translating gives CASSLRVSTQETQYF.